The next 32 T cell receptor beta chains were all read from a single sample in a study of regulatory T cells in long-lasting Graves disease. TCRdb itself ran the reads through MiXCR, one entry per CDR3 protein. There are roughly 670 distinct CDR3 sequences in the sample; roughly four fifths occur only once, and 8% to 13% lies in the top ten. RNA extracted from PBMCs served as the sequencing template. The sample in question was peripheral blood mononuclear cells (PBMCs), obtained with antithyroid drug treatment, in newly diagnosed or persistent Graves disease (not recorded which). Receptors were obtained from a woman aged 25 to 39 with Graves disease.

V gene TRBV5-4 combines with J gene TRBJ1-1, with D hard to call. CDR3 size: 11 residues. Trimming shortened V by 2 bases and J by 4 bases, and 3 bases separated the two germline ends. The germline V gene has CDR1 SGHNT and CDR2 YYREEE (reference sequence). The CDR3: CASSFLTEAFF. The CDR3 DNA reads TGTGCCAGCAGCTTTCTCACTGAAGCTTTCTTT.

The V call is TRBV7-2, the J call TRBJ2-7; the D gene could be TRBD1 or TRBD2 (5 bases each). V lost 4 bases, J lost 6 bases, and 13 bases lay in between. The CDR3 is made up of 13 amino acids. CDR1 is SGHTA and CDR2 is FQGNSA in the germline V gene. The CDR3 reads CASSSMGRGEQYF. CDR3 nucleotide sequence: TGTGCCAGCAGCTCCATGGGACGTGGCGAGCAGTACTTC.

The rearrangement joins TRBV18 to TRBJ1-1, with D possibly matching TRBD1 (5 bases). The V end lost 4 bases, the J end lost 3 bases, and 6 bases lay between the germline ends. The CDR3 has 12 residues. The germline CDR1 and CDR2 sequences are KGHSH and LQKENI. CDR3 sequence (DNA): TGTGCCAGCTCACAGGGGTACACTGAAGCTTTCTTT. This translates into CASSQGYTEAFF.

This chain links TRBV6-1 with TRBJ1-5; D is unresolved. The germline V gene encodes CDR1 MNHNS and CDR2 SASEGT. The CDR3 has 14 amino acids. V lost 1 base to trimming and J lost 5 bases, with 9 bases between them. The chain's CDR3 is CASSEEIGDQPQHF. In nucleotides, the CDR3 is TGTGCCAGCAGTGAAGAGATTGGGGATCAGCCCCAGCATTTT.

V and J are TRBV12-3 or TRBV12-4 and TRBJ2-7, with D possibly matching TRBD1 (5 bases). The V end was cut by 8 bases, the J end by 5 bases, with 13 bases between. The CDR3 is 12 amino acids. CDR3 DNA sequence: TGTGCCAGCCGCACAGGAGTCAACGAGCAGTACTTC. It is translated as CASRTGVNEQYF.

This clonotype has just a few counts. This chain uses TRBV29-1 with TRBJ1-2; D may be TRBD1 (6 bases). The length of the CDR3 is 14 residues. Deletions cut 2 bases from V and 7 bases from J, with 17 bases between. CDR1 and CDR2 from the germline V gene are SQVTM and ANQGSEA. CDR3 sequence: CSVEPGHDFPGYTF. CDR3 coding DNA: TGCAGCGTTGAACCGGGACATGATTTTCCTGGCTACACCTTC.

This clonotype has just a few counts. V usage is TRBV11-2 and J usage is TRBJ2-3; D remains unclear. The CDR3 has 15 residues. V lost 7 bases and J lost 2, with 16 bases in between. Germline values: CDR1 SGHAT, CDR2 FQNNGV. As DNA, the CDR3 is TGTGCCAGCAACCAAGGTCGGGCACACACAGATACGCAGTATTTT. It codes for CASNQGRAHTDTQYF.

The chain recombines TRBV27 with TRBJ1-2, with D possibly matching TRBD1 (5 bases). The V end lost 6 bases, the J end lost 4 bases, and 15 bases lay between the germline ends. The germline V gene has CDR1 MNHEY and CDR2 SMNVEV (reference sequence). The CDR3 length is 14 residues. The CDR3 DNA sequence: TGTGCCAGCAGCTTTACCGGGGCGGGCTATGGCTACACCTTC. It codes for CASSFTGAGYGYTF.

CDR3 amino acids: CSVAGGGYTF. DNA of the CDR3: TGCAGCGTTGCCGGGGGTGGCTACACCTTC. This chain joins TRBV29-1 and TRBJ1-2; possibly TRBD1 for D (5 bases). Germline values: CDR1 SQVTM, CDR2 ANQGSEA. The ends were cut back, 4 bases at V and 7 bases at J, with 7 bases in the middle. This CDR3 region has 10 residues.

The V gene is TRBV6-2 or TRBV6-3, the J gene TRBJ1-2; D possibly corresponds to TRBD1 (5 bases). The CDR3 runs 15 residues. V lost 6 bases and J lost 6, with 20 bases in between. The germline gives CDR1 MNHEY, CDR2 SVGEGT. This chain's CDR3 is CASSRLMGPRDGYTF. CDR3 bases: TGTGCCAGCAGCCGCTTGATGGGACCGAGAGATGGCTACACCTTC.

The sample holds a few counts of this clonotype. The rearrangement links TRBV20-1 to TRBJ2-3; D gene uncertain. The germline V gene encodes CDR1 DFQATT and CDR2 SNEGSKA (reference sequence). The CDR3 extends over 13 amino acids. Deletions cut 0 bases from V and 1 base from J, with 5 bases between. In nucleotides, the CDR3 is TGCAGTGCTAGAGATATCGGCACAGATACGCAGTATTTT. Residues: CSARDIGTDTQYF.

In this sample, this clonotype turned up once. The gene calls are TRBV5-5 and TRBJ2-5; TRBD2 agrees at 8 bases. Germline trimming cut 6 bases from V and 0 bases from J; bases unmatched to any gene: 7. The germline V gene has CDR1 SGHKS and CDR2 YYEKEE (reference sequence). The CDR3 consists of 15 residues. The CDR3 region has the DNA TGTGCCAGCAAGGTGGCGGGGGGTTACCAAGAGACCCAGTACTTC. This gives the protein CASKVAGGYQETQYF.

The sample holds one count of this clonotype. The genes are TRBV20-1 and TRBJ1-5; 8 bases map to TRBD1. The CDR3 covers 13 residues. Trimming cost V 6 bases and J 7 bases; bases outside gene matches: 8. CDR1 and CDR2 from the germline V gene are DFQATT and SNEGSKA (reference sequence). CDR3 sequence reads: CSANQGAGQPQHF. DNA of the CDR3: TGCAGTGCCAATCAGGGGGCAGGCCAGCCCCAGCATTTT.

The V gene is TRBV5-1, the J gene TRBJ2-2; TRBD1 might be the D (5 bases). The V gene lost 0 bases and the J gene lost 2 bases, with 8 bases spanning the gap. Germline V gene lookup returns CDR1 SGHRS and CDR2 YFSETQ. The CDR3 loop spans 15 amino acids. For the CDR3, the DNA is TGCGCCAGCAGCTTGGGAACAGGCAACACCGGGGAGCTGTTTTTT. This gives the protein CASSLGTGNTGELFF. Complete variable domain (other parts from reference TRBV5-1 and TRBJ2-2): KAGVTQTPRYLIKTRGQQVTLSCSPISGHRSVSWYQQTPGQGLQFLFEYFSETQRNKGNFPGRFSGRQFSNSRSEMNVSTLELGDSALYLCASSLGTGNTGELFFGEGSRLTVL.

The chain links TRBV19 to TRBJ2-2, with TRBD2 identical over 9 bases. This CDR3 has 17 residues. Germline assignment: CDR1 LNHDA and CDR2 SQIVND (reference sequence). J gave up 4 bases and V 7 bases, and 13 bases lay outside the gene matches. CDR3: CASKTPGTSRGTGELFF. The CDR3 nucleotides are TGTGCCAGTAAAACCCCTGGGACTAGCAGGGGCACCGGGGAGCTGTTTTTT.

The chain has TRBV12-3 or TRBV12-4 and TRBJ1-2; D uncertain. Trimming cost V 5 bases and J 13 bases, with 17 bases left between them. The CDR3 is made up of 12 amino acids. Here the CDR3 DNA reads TGTGCCAGCAGTGACGGGTCTCCTGGTGGCACCTTC. Translation gives CASSDGSPGGTF.

The chain joins TRBV7-8 to TRBJ2-3; 8 bases align to TRBD2. This CDR3 region has 17 residues. Looked up from germline, CDR1 is SGHVS and CDR2 is FQNEAQ. The V segment lost 4 bases and the J segment 8 bases; nucleotides outside the gene matches: 17. The DNA for the CDR3 is TGTGCCAGCAGCTCAGCTTTTAGCGGGGCTACAGGAGGTACGCAGTATTTT. This encodes CASSSAFSGATGGTQYF.

The rearrangement joins TRBV28 to TRBJ1-2, with a tentative D call TRBD1 (6 bases). The CDR3 sequence is 13 residues long. V lost 3 bases and J 2 bases, leaving 7 bases between the germline ends. CDR1 and CDR2 from the germline V gene are MDHEN and SYDVKM. The CDR3 coding sequence is TGTGCCAGCAGTTTTGGACAGAACTATGGCTACACCTTC. Protein product: CASSFGQNYGYTF.

The rearrangement uses TRBV7-2 and TRBJ1-5; possible D gene TRBD1, 6 bases. Per the germline V gene, CDR1 is SGHTA and CDR2 is FQGNSA. This CDR3 has 16 amino acids. V gave up 4 bases and J gave up 3 bases, with 16 bases separating them. DNA of the CDR3: TGTGCCAGCAGCTCCGAGTGGGGGCTTGACAATCAGCCCCAGCATTTT. Amino acid sequence: CASSSEWGLDNQPQHF. Full variable domain (rest looked up from reference TRBV7-2 and TRBJ1-5): GAGVSQSPSNKVTEKGKDVELRCDPISGHTALYWYRQSLGQGLEFLIYFQGNSAPDKSGLPSDRFSAERTGGSVSTLTIQRTQQEDSAVYLCASSSEWGLDNQPQHFGDGTRLSIL.

CDR3 sequence (DNA): TGTGCCAGTAGTATAGCGGCAGGGAACACCGGGGAGCTGTTTTTT. This sequence encodes CASSIAAGNTGELFF. The J gene is TRBJ2-2, the V gene TRBV19, with unresolved D. This CDR3 comprises 15 residues. Germline CDR1 LNHDA, CDR2 SQIVND (reference sequence). V lost 1 base to trimming and J lost 1 base, with 7 bases between them.

This chain uses TRBV9 with TRBJ2-2, with D perhaps TRBD1 (6 bases). In germline, CDR1 is SGDLS, CDR2 YYNGEE. V was cut by 3 bases and J by 3 bases, with 18 bases left in between. This CDR3 contains 17 residues. This CDR3 is CASSDFRHRADTGELFF. CDR3 in DNA: TGTGCCAGCAGCGATTTCCGGCACAGGGCTGACACCGGGGAGCTGTTTTTT.

The chain combines TRBV3-1 with TRBJ2-2, with TRBD2 as a possible D gene (6 bases). CDR1 is LGHDT, CDR2 YNNKEL, per germline (reference sequence). Trimming removed 4 bases from V and 2 bases from J, with 14 bases in between. The CDR3 is 16 residues long. This CDR3 reads CASSPAGTHNTGELFF. The CDR3 DNA sequence: TGTGCCAGCAGCCCCGCCGGGACTCATAACACCGGGGAGCTGTTTTTT.

This clonotype was seen a handful of times. The chain uses TRBV5-4 and TRBJ1-4; TRBD1 matches 8 bases. CDR1 is SGHNT and CDR2 is YYREEE in the germline V gene (reference sequence). The ends lost 3 bases at V and 6 bases at J; junction bases unmatched: 7. The CDR3 spans 15 residues. The CDR3 here is CASSSNRGIDEKLFF. The DNA for the CDR3 is TGTGCCAGCAGCTCCAACAGGGGGATAGATGAAAAACTGTTTTTT.

V and J are TRBV20-1 and TRBJ1-1, with D possibly TRBD1 on 5 matching bases. This CDR3 region has 12 residues. V was clipped by 6 bases and J by 1 base, with 9 bases between them. Per germline, CDR1 DFQATT and CDR2 SNEGSKA (reference sequence). Here the CDR3 reads CSAVQGNTEAFF. CDR3 coding DNA: TGCAGTGCCGTGCAGGGGAACACTGAAGCTTTCTTT.

The chain combines TRBV4-2 with TRBJ1-1; 10 nucleotides line up with TRBD1. From germline, CDR1 is LGHNA and CDR2 YNFKEQ. This CDR3 has 15 amino acids. V shed 4 bases, J shed 5 bases, and the junction held 7 bases outside the gene matches. For the CDR3, the DNA is TGTGCCAGCAGCCCGGGATGGACAGGGGGGACTGAAGCTTTCTTT. It translates to CASSPGWTGGTEAFF.

This chain uses TRBV3-1 with TRBJ1-2; D is possibly TRBD1 (5 bases). Germline assignment: CDR1 LGHDT and CDR2 YNNKEL (reference sequence). The CDR3 contains 15 residues. The V and J ends lost 4 bases and 5 bases respectively, with 17 bases between them. The CDR3 bases are TGTGCCAGCAGCCGGGCCCCGGGGCGGAGTTATGGCTACACCTTC. Encoded protein: CASSRAPGRSYGYTF. Looking up the rest from reference TRBV3-1 and TRBJ1-2 gives the full variable domain: DTAVSQTPKYLVTQMGNDKSIKCEQNLGHDTMYWYKQDSKKFLKIMFSYNNKELIINETVPNRFSPKSPDKAHLNLHINSLELGDSAVYFCASSRAPGRSYGYTFGSGTRLTVV.

This clonotype has just a few counts. The chain employs TRBV11-1 and TRBJ2-7; 7 bases agree with TRBD1. The CDR3 extends over 15 amino acids. Germline loops: CDR1 SGHAT, CDR2 FQDESV (reference sequence). J lost 4 bases, V lost 0 bases, and 6 bases had no gene match. The CDR3 sequence is CASSLAGVRGYEQYF. DNA of the CDR3: TGTGCCAGCAGCTTAGCGGGGGTCAGGGGGTACGAGCAGTACTTC.

A single count supports this clonotype. This rearrangement joins TRBV12-3 or TRBV12-4 to TRBJ1-5, with D possibly being TRBD1 (5 bases). The CDR3 extends over 15 amino acids. The V gene lost 3 bases and the J gene lost 6 bases, with 15 bases spanning the gap. The CDR3 reads CASSFGQGARQPQHF. As DNA, the CDR3 is TGTGCCAGCAGTTTTGGGCAGGGAGCGCGTCAGCCCCAGCATTTT.

The chain recombines TRBV12-3 or TRBV12-4 with TRBJ2-7; TRBD2 agrees at 11 bases. This CDR3 spans 15 amino acids. V dropped 6 bases and J dropped 2; count of bases not matched to a gene: 6. The CDR3: CASSPGTSGAYEQYF. As DNA, the CDR3 is TGTGCCAGCAGCCCTGGGACTAGCGGTGCCTACGAGCAGTACTTC.

CDR3 nucleotides: TGTGCCAGCAGCCCTCCTTGGGCCTTTCAGTATTACCAAGAGACCCAGTACTTC. It specifies CASSPPWAFQYYQETQYF. The chain recombines TRBV7-9 with TRBJ2-5; D gene unclear. The V gene's germline CDR1 is SEHNR and CDR2 FQNEAQ (reference sequence). This CDR3 is 18 amino acids long. V lost 5 bases, J lost 0 bases, and 22 bases lay in between.

The rearrangement joins TRBV11-1 to TRBJ2-1, with a tentative D call TRBD1 (5 bases). The V and J ends lost 0 bases and 8 bases respectively, with 17 bases between them. CDR1 is SGHAT, CDR2 FQDESV, per germline (reference sequence). CDR3 size: 16 residues. The CDR3 spells CASSLARAFANDEQFF. CDR3 nucleotide sequence: TGTGCCAGCAGCTTAGCCAGGGCCTTTGCTAATGATGAGCAGTTCTTC.

This chain uses TRBV6-2 or TRBV6-3 with TRBJ2-1; no firm D call. The CDR3 is made up of 11 amino acids. The germline V and J ends were trimmed by 6 bases and 4 bases, with 4 bases remaining between them. Per germline, CDR1 MNHEY and CDR2 SVGEGT. The CDR3 spells CASSPYNEQFF. CDR3 bases: TGTGCCAGCAGCCCATACAATGAGCAGTTCTTC.